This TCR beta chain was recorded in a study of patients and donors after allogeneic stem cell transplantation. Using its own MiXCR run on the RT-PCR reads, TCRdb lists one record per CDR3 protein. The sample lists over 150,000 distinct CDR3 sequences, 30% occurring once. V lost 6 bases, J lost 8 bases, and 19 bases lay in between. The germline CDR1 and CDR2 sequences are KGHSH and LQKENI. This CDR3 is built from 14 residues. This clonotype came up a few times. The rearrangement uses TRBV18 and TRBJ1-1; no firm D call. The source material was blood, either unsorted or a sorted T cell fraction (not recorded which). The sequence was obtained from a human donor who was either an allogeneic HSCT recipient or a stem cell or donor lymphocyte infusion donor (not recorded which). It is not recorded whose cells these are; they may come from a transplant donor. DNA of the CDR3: TGTGCCAGCTCGGCAACAAATGATGGTGGGGAAGCTTTCTTT. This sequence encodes CASSATNDGGEAFF.